These 3 T cell receptor beta chains share one sample of origin, sequenced in a study of T cells in Graves' hyperthyroidism and ophthalmopathy. Template material for amplifying TCR beta CDR3 regions consisted of RNA transcripts. Using the HTBI primer set, a first-round RT-PCR was run on the TCR CDR3. TCRdb itself ran the multiplex PCR reads through MiXCR, one entry per CDR3 protein. The table records fewer than 450,000 distinct CDR3 sequences, approximately 14% of them present only once. Specimen: blood. The receptor set was obtained from a woman aged 55-70 years with Graves' ophthalmopathy.

This clonotype came up many times. V and J are TRBV2 and TRBJ2-7; a possible D gene is TRBD1 (8 bases). Per the germline V gene, CDR1 is SNHLY and CDR2 is FYNNEI. The CDR3 is made up of 15 amino acids. Trimming stripped 6 bases from V and 4 bases from J, with 19 bases between. CDR3 region: CASSKDREGVYEQYF. CDR3 DNA sequence: TGTGCCAGCAGCAAGGACAGGGAGGGGGTATACGAGCAGTACTTC.

This clonotype has a count of ten or more. The chain recombines TRBV30 with TRBJ2-7, with D perhaps assigned TRBD1 or TRBD2 (6 bases each). Trimming took 1 base from V and 3 from J, leaving 13 bases between them. Germline V lookup: CDR1 GTSNPN, CDR2 SVGIG (reference sequence). This CDR3 has 14 residues. CDR3 loop: CAWSDGGLNYEQYF. CDR3 DNA sequence: TGTGCCTGGAGTGATGGGGGGCTCAACTACGAGCAGTACTTC.

As concerns this clonotype: This may stem from a read error, because a much larger clone lies one nucleotide away. The rearrangement joins TRBV7-2 to TRBJ2-5, with TRBD2 identical over 7 bases. CDR1 SGHTA and CDR2 FQGNSA come from the germline V gene. The CDR3 contains 15 residues. The CDR3 here is CVSSLSGLVQETQYF. The CDR3 nucleotides are TGTGTCAGCAGCCTTAGTGGACTAGTCCAAGAGACCCAGTACTTC. Looking up the rest from reference TRBV7-2 and TRBJ2-5 gives the full variable domain: GAGVSQSPSNKVTEKGKDVELRCDPISGHTALYWYRQSLGQGLEFLIYFQGNSAPDKSGLPSDRFSAERTGGSVSTLTIQRTQQEDSAVYLCVSSLSGLVQETQYFGPGTRLLVL.